At least ten counts were recorded for the clone carrying this T cell receptor (beta chain). The target antigen is unknown. This record comes from a study of T cells after yellow fever vaccination. Conversion of TCR transcripts into cDNA relied on 5'RACE template switching, which added a universal primer site and UMIs. Using its own MiXCR run on the 5' RACE reads, TCRdb lists one record per CDR3 protein. Of over 150,000 distinct CDR3 sequences in the sample, approximately 6.2% were seen once. The CDR3 covers 17 residues. V dropped 5 bases and J dropped 0; count of bases not matched to a gene: 4. From germline, CDR1 is ENHRY and CDR2 SYGVKD. Study-wide results and caveats: Reappearing after the booster were most of the clones from primary vaccination (roughly 95% CD4, 88% CD8).

The sequence was obtained from a man aged 18-30 years who received the YFV17D yellow fever vaccine. The chain joins TRBV10-3 to TRBJ2-1; TRBD2 matches at 13 bases. Source: CD4+ T cells sorted from PBMCs, taken on the day of the first yellow fever vaccination. This CDR3 reads CAISWTSGGSSYNEQFF. The DNA for the CDR3 is TGTGCCATCAGTTGGACTAGCGGGGGTAGCTCCTACAATGAGCAGTTCTTC.